This is a list of T cell receptor beta chains from one sample in a study of CD8 T cells in ankylosing spondylitis. From the 5' RACE reads, TCRdb called clonotypes with MiXCR, one entry per CDR3 protein. The table includes 500,000 or so distinct CDR3 sequences, less than 6% detected once. Sequenced material: blood, either unsorted or a sorted T cell fraction (not recorded which). These TCRs come from a male donor with ankylosing spondylitis. CDR3s include the opening cysteine and the closing phenylalanine or tryptophan. Fields, in order: J gene, clone size, V gene, CDR3 protein. The size of a clone is reported for some rows only, either as once, few or many, or as a class for expanded clones.

>TRBJ2-5|NA|TRBV24-1
CATSGPSGTGWETQYF
>TRBJ1-5|many|TRBV20-1
CRPGIDQPQHF
>TRBJ1-1|many|TRBV6-2/TRBV6-3
CASSPSIPGQGTEAFF
>TRBJ1-3|many|TRBV6-5
CASSYSPIKSGNTIYF
>TRBJ1-1|many|TRBV7-2
CASSLPHGQSEAFF
>TRBJ2-7|many|TRBV20-1
CSSDRVYEQYF
>TRBJ2-3|NA|TRBV2
CATKINTDTQYF
>TRBJ1-2|many|TRBV20-1
CSASRPGGNYGYTF
>TRBJ1-2|few|TRBV15
CATSRGYPGEGYTF
>TRBJ1-1|few|TRBV5-1
CASSLVGLNPEAFF
>TRBJ2-1|many|TRBV7-6
CASSLMAGSYNEQFF
>TRBJ2-7|NA|TRBV7-2
CASSLASTSGSYEQYF
>TRBJ1-1|many|TRBV28
CASSFGTGLMNTEGFF
>TRBJ1-1|many|TRBV20-1
CSARRAMNTEAFF
>TRBJ2-7|many|TRBV15
CATRSGGESYEQYF